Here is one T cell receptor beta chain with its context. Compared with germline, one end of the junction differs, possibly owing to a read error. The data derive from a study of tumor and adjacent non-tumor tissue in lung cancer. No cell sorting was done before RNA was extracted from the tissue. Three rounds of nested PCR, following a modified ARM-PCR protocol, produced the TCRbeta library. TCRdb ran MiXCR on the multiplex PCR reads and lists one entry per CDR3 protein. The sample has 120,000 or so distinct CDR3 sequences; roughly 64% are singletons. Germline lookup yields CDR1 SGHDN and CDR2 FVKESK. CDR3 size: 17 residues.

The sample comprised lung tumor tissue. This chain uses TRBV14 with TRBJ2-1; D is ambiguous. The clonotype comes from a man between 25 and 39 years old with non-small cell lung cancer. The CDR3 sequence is CTSSQDSDVRFYNEQFF. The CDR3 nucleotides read TGTACCAGCAGCCAAGATTCAGACGTGAGATTTTACAATGAGCAGTTCTTC.